This T cell receptor (beta chain) was found in a study of blood T cells in healthy people across ages. A sample-barcoded 5' primer and a J-beta primer mix were used in a second PCR of about 7 to 12 cycles. TCRdb itself ran the 5' RACE reads through MiXCR, one entry per CDR3 protein. Seen here are 1.5 million to 2 million distinct CDR3 sequences, around 48% observed once, and the top ten hold less than 2.5%. Trimming removed 7 bases at V and 2 bases at J, with 12 bases between. This CDR3 has 14 residues. Per the germline V gene, CDR1 is SNHLY and CDR2 is FYNNEI. Each sample provided at least 6 micrograms of extracted total RNA.

The sequence was collected from a woman in her thirties or forties in good health. Sequencing was performed on blood. The V gene is TRBV2, the J gene TRBJ2-1; D uncertain. CDR3 loop: CASNFRITYNEQFF. The CDR3 coding sequence is TGTGCCAGCAATTTTCGGATTACCTACAATGAGCAGTTCTTC.